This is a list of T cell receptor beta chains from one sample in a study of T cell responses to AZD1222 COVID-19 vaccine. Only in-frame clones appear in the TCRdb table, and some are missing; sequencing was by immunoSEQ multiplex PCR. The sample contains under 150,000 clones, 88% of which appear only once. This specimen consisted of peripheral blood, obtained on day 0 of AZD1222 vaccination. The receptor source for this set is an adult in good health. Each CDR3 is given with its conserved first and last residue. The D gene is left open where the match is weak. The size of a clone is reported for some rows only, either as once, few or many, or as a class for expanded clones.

cdr3_nt: TGTGCCAGCAGTTTATCAACCGGGAATTGGGCCTACGAGCAGTACTTC
cdr3_aa: CASSLSTGNWAYEQYF
j_call: TRBJ2-7
clone_size: .
d_call: .
v_call: TRBV27

cdr3_nt: TGTGCCAGCAGCGTAGCAGGGAGGGATGGCTACACCTTC
cdr3_aa: CASSVAGRDGYTF
j_call: TRBJ1-2
clone_size: .
d_call: .
v_call: TRBV9

cdr3_nt: TGTGCCAGCAGCATTTTACCGGGACTAGCGGGAGGTACCACCTACGAGCAGTACTTC
cdr3_aa: CASSILPGLAGGTTYEQYF
j_call: TRBJ2-7
clone_size: few
d_call: TRBD2
v_call: TRBV7-9

cdr3_nt: TGTGCCAGCAGCTCGGGACAGGGGATTTTCTACGAGCAGTACTTC
cdr3_aa: CASSSGQGIFYEQYF
j_call: TRBJ2-7
clone_size: .
d_call: TRBD1
v_call: TRBV5-6

cdr3_nt: TGTGCCAGCAGTTTGGTCAGGGGGGACTATGGCTACACCTTC
cdr3_aa: CASSLVRGDYGYTF
j_call: TRBJ1-2
clone_size: .
d_call: TRBD1
v_call: TRBV6-5

cdr3_nt: TGTGCCAGCAGTTGGATTCTAGCGGGAGGGCCCTACGAGCAGTACTTC
cdr3_aa: CASSWILAGGPYEQYF
j_call: TRBJ2-7
clone_size: .
d_call: TRBD2
v_call: TRBV6-8

cdr3_nt: TGCAGCGTCGCTAGCACAGATACGCAGTATTTT
cdr3_aa: CSVASTDTQYF
j_call: TRBJ2-3
clone_size: .
d_call: .
v_call: TRBV29-1

cdr3_nt: TGTGCCAGCAGCGCAGACGGGACTAGCTCTCGATTCTTC
cdr3_aa: CASSADGTSSRFF
j_call: TRBJ2-1
clone_size: .
d_call: TRBD2
v_call: TRBV7-2

cdr3_nt: TGTGCCAGTAGTATGTCGCCAGGGGGAACCAACCTGTACCAAGAGACCCAGTACTTC
cdr3_aa: CASSMSPGGTNLYQETQYF
j_call: TRBJ2-5
clone_size: .
d_call: TRBD1
v_call: TRBV19

cdr3_nt: TGTGCCAGCAGTCCCGCCTCAACAGGGAACACTGAAGCTTTCTTT
cdr3_aa: CASSPASTGNTEAFF
j_call: TRBJ1-1
clone_size: .
d_call: .
v_call: TRBV6-5

cdr3_nt: TGTGCCAGCAGTTACGAGCAGGGGGCGAACTATGGCTACACCTTC
cdr3_aa: CASSYEQGANYGYTF
j_call: TRBJ1-2
clone_size: .
d_call: TRBD1
v_call: TRBV6-2/TRBV6-3

cdr3_nt: TGTGCCAGCAGCCGCTCAGGACCGGGCAATCAGCCCCAGCATTTT
cdr3_aa: CASSRSGPGNQPQHF
j_call: TRBJ1-5
clone_size: .
d_call: .
v_call: TRBV7-2

cdr3_nt: TGCGCCAGTTACTCGACTAGCGGAGCCACTTACAATGAGCAGTTCTTC
cdr3_aa: CASYSTSGATYNEQFF
j_call: TRBJ2-1
clone_size: .
d_call: TRBD2
v_call: TRBV5-1

cdr3_nt: TGTGCCAGCAGTGATTACAAGCGGGAGGGGAATGAGCAGTTCTTC
cdr3_aa: CASSDYKREGNEQFF
j_call: TRBJ2-1
clone_size: .
d_call: TRBD2
v_call: TRBV2

cdr3_nt: TGTGCCAGCAGCTCGACAGGGGGCGAGGTCTACGAGCAGTACTTC
cdr3_aa: CASSSTGGEVYEQYF
j_call: TRBJ2-7
clone_size: few
d_call: TRBD1
v_call: TRBV7-2

cdr3_nt: TGTGCCAGCAGTTACGAGTATGGCTACACCTTC
cdr3_aa: CASSYEYGYTF
j_call: TRBJ1-2
clone_size: once
d_call: .
v_call: TRBV6-5

cdr3_nt: TGTGCCAGCAGTTACTCCCGGACAGGCGGGGGGTATGGCTACACCTTC
cdr3_aa: CASSYSRTGGGYGYTF
j_call: TRBJ1-2
clone_size: few
d_call: TRBD1
v_call: TRBV6-5

cdr3_nt: TGTGCCAGCAGCTTAGGCATCACAGGGACGAACACTGAAGCTTTCTTT
cdr3_aa: CASSLGITGTNTEAFF
j_call: TRBJ1-1
clone_size: .
d_call: .
v_call: TRBV7-9

cdr3_nt: TGTGCCAGCAGCGCAAACACAGGGGCTGGGGAAAAACTGTTTTTT
cdr3_aa: CASSANTGAGEKLFF
j_call: TRBJ1-4
clone_size: .
d_call: TRBD1
v_call: TRBV14

cdr3_nt: TGTGCCAGCAGCTTAGGCAAGGGTTCGGGCGAGCAGTACTTC
cdr3_aa: CASSLGKGSGEQYF
j_call: TRBJ2-7
clone_size: few
d_call: .
v_call: TRBV13

cdr3_nt: TGTGCCAGTGGCCCCGGACTTAGCTCCTACAATGAGCAGTTCTTC
cdr3_aa: CASGPGLSSYNEQFF
j_call: TRBJ2-1
clone_size: .
d_call: .
v_call: TRBV19

cdr3_nt: TGTGCCAGCACTCCCTCGGCGGCAGGGTTCGCTGATACGCAGTATTTT
cdr3_aa: CASTPSAAGFADTQYF
j_call: TRBJ2-3
clone_size: .
d_call: .
v_call: TRBV11-1

cdr3_nt: TGTGCCAGTAGATGGACAGGGGGCAATGAGCAGTTCTTC
cdr3_aa: CASRWTGGNEQFF
j_call: TRBJ2-1
clone_size: .
d_call: TRBD1
v_call: TRBV19

cdr3_nt: TGTGCCAGCAGCGGGACAGGGAACCCAAATCAGCCCCAGCATTTT
cdr3_aa: CASSGTGNPNQPQHF
j_call: TRBJ1-5
clone_size: .
d_call: TRBD1
v_call: TRBV7-2

cdr3_nt: TGTGCCAGTAGTATATACGACAGGGGGCGCCGAGTACGGCAGCCCCAGCATTTT
cdr3_aa: CASSIYDRGRRVRQPQHF
j_call: TRBJ1-5
clone_size: .
d_call: TRBD1
v_call: TRBV19

cdr3_nt: TGTGCCAGCAGCTTTCAGGACAGGCTCACCGGGGAGCTGTTTTTT
cdr3_aa: CASSFQDRLTGELFF
j_call: TRBJ2-2
clone_size: .
d_call: TRBD1
v_call: TRBV5-4

cdr3_nt: TGTGCCAGCAGCTCGGCCCCCGGGGACTATGGCTACACCTTC
cdr3_aa: CASSSAPGDYGYTF
j_call: TRBJ1-2
clone_size: .
d_call: .
v_call: TRBV11-2

cdr3_nt: TGTGCCAGCAGCTTAGGAGGGGGGGAGTCACCCCTCCACTTT
cdr3_aa: CASSLGGGESPLHF
j_call: TRBJ1-6
clone_size: .
d_call: .
v_call: TRBV7-9

cdr3_nt: TGTGCCAGCAGTTCTCAGATCGCCTACGAGCAGTACTTC
cdr3_aa: CASSSQIAYEQYF
j_call: TRBJ2-7
clone_size: .
d_call: .
v_call: TRBV6-2/TRBV6-3

cdr3_nt: TGTGCCAACAGCCAAGATGGGCATCACGGACAGGGGGCTGGAGATACGCAGTATTTT
cdr3_aa: CANSQDGHHGQGAGDTQYF
j_call: TRBJ2-3
clone_size: .
d_call: TRBD1
v_call: TRBV3-1/TRBV3-2

cdr3_nt: TGTGCCAGCAGTTTAGCGGGACGGGGGTACAATGAGCAGTTCTTC
cdr3_aa: CASSLAGRGYNEQFF
j_call: TRBJ2-1
clone_size: .
d_call: TRBD2
v_call: TRBV5-4

cdr3_nt: TGCGCCAGCAGCCAAGATCCAACCGTTTTCTCCTACGAGCAGTACTTC
cdr3_aa: CASSQDPTVFSYEQYF
j_call: TRBJ2-7
clone_size: few
d_call: .
v_call: TRBV4-3

cdr3_nt: TGTGCCAGCAGCCGGGACAGGAGCTCTGGAAACACCATATATTTT
cdr3_aa: CASSRDRSSGNTIYF
j_call: TRBJ1-3
clone_size: .
d_call: TRBD1
v_call: TRBV2

cdr3_nt: TGTGCCAGCAGGATCCTAGCGGGCGGCAACAATGAGCAGTTCTTC
cdr3_aa: CASRILAGGNNEQFF
j_call: TRBJ2-1
clone_size: few
d_call: TRBD2
v_call: TRBV28

cdr3_nt: TGTGCCAGCAGCTCCGGTGCGGGCACCGGGGAGCTGTTTTTT
cdr3_aa: CASSSGAGTGELFF
j_call: TRBJ2-2
clone_size: .
d_call: .
v_call: TRBV7-3

cdr3_nt: TGTGCCACAGCAGGGTCCGCTAATGAAAAACTGTTTTTT
cdr3_aa: CATAGSANEKLFF
j_call: TRBJ1-4
clone_size: .
d_call: .
v_call: TRBV24-1

cdr3_nt: TGCGCCAGCAGGATGGACGGGGAGAGGACAGATACGCAGTATTTT
cdr3_aa: CASRMDGERTDTQYF
j_call: TRBJ2-3
clone_size: .
d_call: .
v_call: TRBV5-1

cdr3_nt: TGTGCCAGCAGCTTGTCACAGGGGGGGGAGACCCAGTACTTC
cdr3_aa: CASSLSQGGETQYF
j_call: TRBJ2-5
clone_size: .
d_call: .
v_call: TRBV5-4

cdr3_nt: TGTGCCAGCAGTATCACCCAGGGAAGCTCCTACGAGCAGTACTTC
cdr3_aa: CASSITQGSSYEQYF
j_call: TRBJ2-7
clone_size: .
d_call: .
v_call: TRBV2

cdr3_nt: TGTGCCAGCAGTAAGGGACTAGCGGATGCGGAGACCCAGTACTTC
cdr3_aa: CASSKGLADAETQYF
j_call: TRBJ2-5
clone_size: .
d_call: TRBD2
v_call: TRBV6-5

cdr3_nt: TGCGCCAGCAGCCCCCAGGGCGACTCTGGAAACACCATATATTTT
cdr3_aa: CASSPQGDSGNTIYF
j_call: TRBJ1-3
clone_size: once
d_call: .
v_call: TRBV5-1

cdr3_nt: TGCGCCAGCAGAATGGGGGGGCGCACTGAAGCTTTCTTT
cdr3_aa: CASRMGGRTEAFF
j_call: TRBJ1-1
clone_size: .
d_call: .
v_call: TRBV10-1

cdr3_nt: TGTGCCAGCAGTTGGACAGGGGGGCAGACTGAAGCTTTCTTT
cdr3_aa: CASSWTGGQTEAFF
j_call: TRBJ1-1
clone_size: few
d_call: TRBD1
v_call: TRBV6-5

cdr3_nt: TGTGCCAGCAGTCCACTAACAGTAGCGGGAGTCGCCTACAATGAGCAGTTCTTC
cdr3_aa: CASSPLTVAGVAYNEQFF
j_call: TRBJ2-1
clone_size: .
d_call: TRBD2
v_call: TRBV6-6

cdr3_nt: TGTGCCAGTAGCTACCTAGCGGTGAGCACAGATACGCAGTATTTT
cdr3_aa: CASSYLAVSTDTQYF
j_call: TRBJ2-3
clone_size: .
d_call: TRBD2
v_call: TRBV19

cdr3_nt: TGTGCCAGCTCACCGCGGGACAGCTTACAGCAGGCTTTCTTT
cdr3_aa: CASSPRDSLQQAFF
j_call: TRBJ1-1
clone_size: .
d_call: TRBD1
v_call: TRBV18

cdr3_nt: TGTGCCAGCTCATCGTCGACAGGGGTGGCTGGTTATGGCTACACCTTC
cdr3_aa: CASSSSTGVAGYGYTF
j_call: TRBJ1-2
clone_size: few
d_call: TRBD1
v_call: TRBV18

cdr3_nt: TGCAGCGCCGAGCCGGGGGCCGGATATGGCTACACCTTC
cdr3_aa: CSAEPGAGYGYTF
j_call: TRBJ1-2
clone_size: .
d_call: .
v_call: TRBV29-1

cdr3_nt: TGTGCCAGCAGCCAAAAGGGGGCCTCAGACTATGGCTACACCTTC
cdr3_aa: CASSQKGASDYGYTF
j_call: TRBJ1-2
clone_size: .
d_call: TRBD1
v_call: TRBV4-2

cdr3_nt: TGTGCCAGCAGCGTACTCGGACTGAGCGGGGGGTCTAGCTCCTACAATGAGCAGTTCTTC
cdr3_aa: CASSVLGLSGGSSSYNEQFF
j_call: TRBJ2-1
clone_size: .
d_call: TRBD2
v_call: TRBV9